A single sample is the source of the 25 T cell receptor beta chains below, sequenced in a study of technical replicates of blood from several donors. The table came from immunoSEQ multiplex PCR; TCRdb's copy has only in-frame clones and leaves some out. The sample yields about 59,000 clones, about 87% seen once. Material for sequencing was PBMCs. The origin of the receptors is a human donor in good health. Some clones in this sample may be carry-over from other donors' samples.

The V gene is TRBV7-8, the J gene TRBJ1-6; no firm D call. This CDR3 comprises 15 residues. V lost 1 base to trimming and J lost 5 bases, with 9 bases between them. From germline, CDR1 is SGHVS and CDR2 FQNEAQ. The CDR3 DNA is TGTGCCAGCAGCTTAGAAGTTAACAATAATTCACCCCTCCACTTT. Protein sequence: CASSLEVNNNSPLHF.

The genes are TRBV10-3 and TRBJ2-3, with TRBD2 identical over 10 bases. The CDR3 consists of 16 residues. The germline V gene encodes CDR1 ENHRY and CDR2 SYGVKD. With 6 bases clipped from V and 2 bases from J, the junction kept 8 bases outside the gene matches. CDR3 sequence reads: CAIRGALAGHTDTQYF. For the CDR3, the DNA is TGTGCCATCAGGGGGGCACTAGCGGGGCACACAGATACGCAGTATTTT.

This rearrangement joins TRBV21-1 to TRBJ2-7; the table calls TRBD2, which could not be checked here. TRBV21-1 is recorded as a pseudogene. This CDR3 region has 14 residues. The CDR3: CASSKQGGGYEQYF. Here the CDR3 DNA reads TGTGCCAGCAGCAAACAGGGAGGAGGCTACGAGCAGTACTTC.

The chain has TRBV9 and TRBJ2-1, with 10 bases fitting TRBD2. Germline values: CDR1 SGDLS, CDR2 YYNGEE. The ends lost 3 bases at V and 5 bases at J; junction bases unmatched: 2. The length of the CDR3 is 14 residues. The chain's CDR3 is CASSERGGDNEQFF. DNA for the CDR3: TGTGCCAGCAGCGAGCGGGGGGGGGACAATGAGCAGTTCTTC. Drawing the rest from reference TRBV9 and TRBJ2-1, the complete variable domain is DSGVTQTPKHLITATGQRVTLRCSPRSGDLSVYWYQQSLDQGLQFLIQYYNGEERAKGNILERFSAQQFPDLHSELNLSSLELGDSALYFCASSERGGDNEQFFGPGTRLTVL.

The chain carries TRBV11-3 and TRBJ1-1; unclear D gene. Between the trimmed V and J ends, which lost 1 base and 2 bases, there was a span of 17 bases. The V gene's germline CDR1 is SGHNT and CDR2 YENEEA. The CDR3 has 17 amino acids. The CDR3 bases are TGTGCCAGCAGCTTAGGAGAACCGGGGAGAGGTAACACTGAAGCTTTCTTT. This sequence encodes CASSLGEPGRGNTEAFF.

The CDR3 is CASSDPREETNEQFF. The DNA for the CDR3 is TGTGCCAGCAGCGACCCCCGGGAGGAAACCAATGAGCAGTTCTTC. The chain is built from TRBV7-9 and TRBJ2-1, with TRBD2 identical over 7 bases. Germline V gene sequence: CDR1 SEHNR, CDR2 FQNEAQ (reference sequence). V shed 5 bases, J shed 6 bases, and the junction held 10 bases outside the gene matches. The CDR3 contains 15 residues.

This chain links TRBV6-1 with TRBJ2-5; perhaps TRBD2 as D (5 bases). Germline V CDR1 and CDR2: MNHNS, SASEGT. Between the trimmed V and J ends, which lost 8 bases and 2 bases, there was a span of 12 bases. The CDR3 totals 13 residues. CDR3 DNA: TGTGCCAGCCTTGGACGGGGTCAAGAGACCCAGTACTTC. This sequence encodes CASLGRGQETQYF.

The V gene is TRBV5-1, the J gene TRBJ2-1; D is perhaps TRBD2 (5 bases). The CDR3 runs 17 residues. The V and J ends lost 4 bases and 10 bases respectively, with 27 bases between them. Germline lookup yields CDR1 SGHRS and CDR2 YFSETQ. The CDR3 DNA sequence: TGCGCCAGCAGCACTAGGCTCAGCGGTGGTAATTCTTTGGAGCAGTTCTTC. It yields the protein CASSTRLSGGNSLEQFF.

This rearrangement joins TRBV4-2 to TRBJ1-5; the D is unclear. In germline, CDR1 is LGHNA, CDR2 YNFKEQ. V was shortened by 0 bases and J by 7 bases, with 4 bases between the two germline ends. There are 12 residues in the CDR3. The CDR3 sequence is CASSQDGQPQHF. The CDR3 nucleotides are TGTGCCAGCAGCCAAGATGGCCAGCCCCAGCATTTT.

This clone was picked up one time. This chain links TRBV5-8 with TRBJ2-7; no firm D call. There are 12 residues in the CDR3. Germline CDR1 reads SGHTS; CDR2 reads YDEGEE. The ends were cut back, 4 bases at V and 4 bases at J, with 9 bases in the middle. As DNA, the CDR3 is TGTGCCAGCAGCCTGCTATATTACGAGCAGTACTTC. Protein product: CASSLLYYEQYF.

The chain uses TRBV18 and TRBJ1-1, with D possibly TRBD1 on 5 matching bases. The CDR3 runs 17 residues. V dropped 6 bases and J dropped 0 bases, with 20 bases sitting between them. Germline loops: CDR1 KGHSH, CDR2 LQKENI. DNA of the CDR3: TGTGCCAGCTCCCCTCGGGGGGGGGTCGGTTTGAACACTGAAGCTTTCTTT. It codes for CASSPRGGVGLNTEAFF.

The chain joins TRBV6-1 to TRBJ1-2; a weak D match, TRBD1 (5 bases). Trimming took off 1 base at V and 3 bases at J, with 12 bases between the two ends. Germline-derived CDR1 and CDR2 are MNHNS and SASEGT. The length of the CDR3 is 15 residues. CDR3 DNA: TGTGCCAGCAGTGAAGGGCGGACACAACACTATGGCTACACCTTC. As protein: CASSEGRTQHYGYTF.

The rearrangement links TRBV7-7 to TRBJ2-3, with no clear D. V shed 10 bases and J shed 9 bases, with 5 bases lying between them. The CDR3 is made up of 8 amino acids. From germline, CDR1 is SSHAT and CDR2 FNYEAQ (reference sequence). The CDR3 sequence is CATPTQYF. CDR3 nucleotide sequence: TGTGCCACCCCGACGCAGTATTTT.

As DNA, the CDR3 is TGTGCCATCAGTGAGTCGGCTGCTAACTATGGCTACACCTTC. Protein sequence: CAISESAANYGYTF. V gene TRBV10-3 combines with J gene TRBJ1-2; D is unclear. Germline CDR1 reads ENHRY; CDR2 reads SYGVKD. V was pared by 0 bases and J by 0 bases, with 5 bases between. This CDR3 region has 14 residues.

The chain joins TRBV15 to TRBJ2-1, with 11 bases that match TRBD2. Trimming took 1 base from V and 4 from J; bases not matched to a gene: 0. Looked up from germline, CDR1 is LNHNV and CDR2 is YYDKDF (reference sequence). The CDR3 spans 15 residues. The CDR3 here is CATSRGTSGYNEQFF. CDR3 nucleotides: TGTGCCACCAGCAGAGGGACTAGCGGGTACAATGAGCAGTTCTTC.

The chain has TRBV4-2 and TRBJ1-2; D is ambiguous. The CDR3 contains 15 residues. Germline lookup yields CDR1 LGHNA and CDR2 YNFKEQ. With 2 bases removed from V and 3 bases from J, the gap between germline ends came to 13 bases. The CDR3 here is CASSQMYGEDYGYTF. The DNA of the CDR3 is TGTGCCAGCAGCCAAATGTATGGGGAGGACTATGGCTACACCTTC.

This clone was seen just once. V and J are TRBV10-3 and TRBJ2-5; 8 nucleotides agree with TRBD2. V lost 3 bases and J lost 11; bases outside the gene matches: 11. CDR1 is ENHRY and CDR2 is SYGVKD in the germline V gene. The CDR3 sequence is 14 residues long. The CDR3 is CAISDNPRGGEQYF. In DNA, the CDR3 is TGTGCCATCAGTGACAACCCTCGGGGGGGGGAGCAGTACTTC.

The chain joins TRBV6-6 to TRBJ2-7; TRBD1 might be the D (5 bases). The CDR3 extends over 14 amino acids. Trimming shortened V by 2 bases and J by 1 base, and 9 bases separated the two germline ends. Germline V lookup: CDR1 MNHNY, CDR2 SVGAGI (reference sequence). CDR3 sequence reads: CASSYADKSYEQYF. The CDR3 coding sequence is TGTGCCAGCAGTTACGCGGACAAATCCTACGAGCAGTACTTC.

This rearrangement joins TRBV9 to TRBJ1-1; possible D gene TRBD1, 5 bases. CDR1 and CDR2 (germline): SGDLS, YYNGEE. V shed 4 bases and J shed 1 base, with 23 bases lying between them. This CDR3 is 18 amino acids long. The CDR3 spells CASSPLPAVRGGNTEAFF. The DNA for the CDR3 is TGTGCCAGCAGCCCACTCCCAGCCGTCCGCGGGGGGAACACTGAAGCTTTCTTT.

This chain links TRBV4-2 with TRBJ2-5, with 10 bases lining up with TRBD2. Germline V CDR1 and CDR2: LGHNA, YNFKEQ. This CDR3 has 17 amino acids. V trimming: 0 bases; J trimming: 1 base; junction bases outside the gene matches: 5. This CDR3 reads CASSQDRASGGQETQYF. In nucleotides, the CDR3 is TGTGCCAGCAGCCAAGATCGGGCTAGCGGGGGCCAAGAGACCCAGTACTTC.

V and J are TRBV30 and TRBJ2-7; maybe TRBD1 (6 bases). V lost 0 bases, J lost 1 base, and 19 bases lay in between. The CDR3 runs to 17 residues. Germline V CDR1 and CDR2: GTSNPN, SVGIG (reference sequence). For the CDR3, the DNA is TGTGCCTGGAGTGTCACCTTGGACAGACGACTTTCCTACGAGCAGTACTTC. This translates into CAWSVTLDRRLSYEQYF.

The V gene is TRBV19, the J gene TRBJ2-3; possible D gene TRBD1, 6 bases. V was clipped by 8 bases and J by 2 bases, with 17 bases between them. In germline, CDR1 is LNHDA, CDR2 SQIVND (reference sequence). This CDR3 contains 15 residues. CDR3 DNA: TGTGCCAGTTCTCAGGGACGGGGACACACAGATACGCAGTATTTT. This encodes CASSQGRGHTDTQYF.

This clone was counted between two and nine times. The genes are TRBV2 and TRBJ2-7; 9 nucleotides align to TRBD2. Trimming removed 6 bases from V and 0 bases from J; junction bases left unmatched: 3. The CDR3 loop spans 14 amino acids. CDR1 is SNHLY and CDR2 is FYNNEI in the germline V gene. CDR3 sequence (DNA): TGTGCCAGCAGGACTAGCGGTAGCTCCTACGAGCAGTACTTC. Translation: CASRTSGSSYEQYF.

The J gene is TRBJ1-6, the V gene TRBV7-9, with a tentative D call TRBD1 (6 bases). The germline V and J ends were trimmed by 2 bases and 9 bases, with 14 bases remaining between them. The CDR3 contains 15 residues. The germline CDR1 and CDR2 sequences are SEHNR and FQNEAQ (reference sequence). The CDR3 here is CASSLRGAQVSPLHF. The CDR3 DNA is TGTGCCAGCAGCTTACGGGGGGCGCAGGTTTCACCCCTCCACTTT.

This chain joins TRBV7-6 and TRBJ2-7; D is uncertain. Trimming pared 5 bases from V and 7 bases from J, leaving 12 bases between. CDR1 and CDR2 from the germline V gene are SGHVS and FNYEAQ. This CDR3 region has 12 residues. This CDR3 is CASSNLGPEQYF. CDR3 nucleotides: TGTGCCAGCAGCAACCTGGGCCCAGAGCAGTACTTC.